The 32 T cell receptor beta chains below were found in one sample sequenced in a study of blood T cell repertoires in COVID-19. Method: immunoSEQ multiplex PCR; TCRdb's copy keeps in-frame clones and lacks some. The data hold around 320,000 clones, with around nine tenths observed a single time. Material for sequencing was PBMCs or T cells enriched from blood (not recorded which). These TCRs come from a woman in her forties or fifties who had been exposed to COVID-19.

V is TRBV15 and J is TRBJ2-1; 10 bases map to TRBD1. This CDR3 has 16 residues. The germline V gene encodes CDR1 LNHNV and CDR2 YYDKDF (reference sequence). J was trimmed by 3 bases and V by 1 base; bases with no gene match: 3. CDR3 in amino acids: CATSRGGQGFYNEQFF. CDR3 DNA sequence: TGTGCCACCAGCAGAGGGGGACAGGGGTTCTACAATGAGCAGTTCTTC. Looking up the rest from reference TRBV15 and TRBJ2-1 gives the full variable domain: DAMVIQNPRYQVTQFGKPVTLSCSQTLNHNVMYWYQQKSSQAPKLLFHYYDKDFNNEADTPDNFQSRRPNTSFCFLDIRSPGLGDTAMYLCATSRGGQGFYNEQFFGPGTRLTVL.

The V and J genes are TRBV13 and TRBJ2-2; D perhaps matches TRBD1 (5 bases). Germline CDR1 and CDR2: PRHDT and FYEKMQ (reference sequence). This CDR3 comprises 16 residues. V was pared by 2 bases and J by 2 bases, with 12 bases between. CDR3 sequence (DNA): TGTGCCAGCAGCTTAAGGGCAGGGCTAAACACCGGGGAGCTGTTTTTT. Protein product: CASSLRAGLNTGELFF. Based on the CDR3 plus reference TRBV13 and TRBJ2-2, the full variable domain is AAGVIQSPRHLIKEKRETATLKCYPIPRHDTVYWYQQGPGQDPQFLISFYEKMQSDKGSIPDRFSAQQFSDYHSELNMSSLELGDSALYFCASSLRAGLNTGELFFGEGSRLTVL.

This chain joins TRBV4-1 and TRBJ1-1; the D is unclear. The CDR3 spans 12 residues. With 5 bases removed from V and 7 bases from J, the gap between germline ends came to 11 bases. Germline loops: CDR1 MGHRA, CDR2 YSYEKL. The CDR3 DNA is TGCGCCAGCAGCGGGTGGAGATTTGAAGCTTTCTTT. Residues: CASSGWRFEAFF.

The rearrangement uses TRBV5-4 and TRBJ2-6, with 8 bases aligning to TRBD1. The CDR3 runs to 17 residues. V dropped 5 bases and J dropped 1; count of bases not matched to a gene: 8. Germline V gene sequence: CDR1 SGHNT, CDR2 YYREEE (reference sequence). The CDR3 sequence: CASRIMDRVSGANVLTF. CDR3 bases: TGTGCCAGCAGGATAATGGACAGGGTTTCTGGGGCCAACGTCCTGACTTTC.

This rearrangement joins TRBV5-4 to TRBJ2-7; 9 bases are a match to TRBD1. CDR1 and CDR2 from the germline V gene are SGHNT and YYREEE (reference sequence). The CDR3 covers 13 residues. The J segment lost 6 bases and the V segment lost 4 bases, leaving 5 bases of the junction unmatched. The CDR3 DNA reads TGTGCCAGCAGCAGGGACAGGGTAGGCGAGCAGTACTTC. Amino acids: CASSRDRVGEQYF.

V and J are TRBV27 and TRBJ1-1, with 7 nucleotides matching TRBD1. Germline lookup yields CDR1 MNHEY and CDR2 SMNVEV (reference sequence). The CDR3 length is 15 residues. V trimming: 0 bases; J trimming: 5 bases; junction bases outside the gene matches: 6. This chain's CDR3 is CASSLSNRGRTEAFF. The CDR3 DNA is TGTGCCAGCAGTTTATCCAACAGGGGACGTACTGAAGCTTTCTTT.

The chain joins TRBV27 to TRBJ2-2; 8 nucleotides match TRBD1. Trimming removed 5 bases from V and 7 bases from J; junction bases left unmatched: 6. Germline values: CDR1 MNHEY, CDR2 SMNVEV (reference sequence). This CDR3 contains 14 residues. The CDR3 loop reads CASSTSGGSGELFF. The CDR3 bases are TGTGCCAGCAGTACTTCAGGGGGCAGCGGGGAGCTGTTTTTT.

The chain combines TRBV19 with TRBJ1-5; D is unresolved. The CDR3 spans 16 residues. Germline V gene data show CDR1 as LNHDA and CDR2 as SQIVND (reference sequence). Trimming took 3 bases from V and 1 from J, leaving 13 bases between them. The chain's CDR3 is CASSMYRGLSNQPQHF. CDR3 nucleotides: TGTGCCAGTAGTATGTACCGAGGTTTGAGCAATCAGCCCCAGCATTTT.

The chain is built from TRBV5-1 and TRBJ2-7; 10 nucleotides match TRBD1. CDR1 is SGHRS and CDR2 is YFSETQ in the germline V gene. The CDR3 covers 15 residues. J gave up 3 bases and V 4 bases, and 7 bases lay outside the gene matches. The CDR3 DNA reads as TGCGCCAGCAGCGAGGGGACAGGGGAGTTCTACGAGCAGTACTTC. Residues: CASSEGTGEFYEQYF.

This rearrangement joins TRBV14 to TRBJ1-2, with D unclear. V was trimmed by 4 bases and J by 7 bases, leaving 16 bases between them. The CDR3 is 14 residues long. The V gene's germline CDR1 is SGHDN and CDR2 FVKESK. The CDR3, as DNA: TGTGCCAGCAGCCTGGGCAGAAGAATTGGTGGCTACACCTTC. It is translated as CASSLGRRIGGYTF.

A note on this clone: The junction differs from germline at one of its ends, possibly a read error. Other DNA sequences in the sample encode the same CDR3. This chain links TRBV11-3 with TRBJ2-1; 9 bases are shared with TRBD2. The CDR3 extends over 17 amino acids. Germline V gives CDR1 SGHNT, CDR2 YENEEA. The CDR3 is CASSSILAGEKDNEQFF. DNA of the CDR3: TGTGCCAGCAGCTCCATTTTAGCGGGGGAGAAAGACAATGAACAGTTCTTC. The full variable domain, completed using reference TRBV11-3 and TRBJ2-1, is EAGVVQSPRYKIIEKKQPVAFWCNPISGHNTLYWYLQNLGQGPELLIRYENEEAVDDSQLPKDRFSAERLKGVDSTLKIQPAELGDSAVYLCASSSILAGEKDNEQFFGPGTRLTVL.

The chain links TRBV4-1 to TRBJ2-3, with D maybe TRBD2 (5 bases). Trimming stripped 1 base from V and 3 bases from J, with 14 bases between. The CDR3 is 16 amino acids. CDR1 MGHRA and CDR2 YSYEKL come from the germline V gene. In DNA, the CDR3 is TGCGCCAGCAGCCAAGGAGGAAGACTACTTACAGATACGCAGTATTTT. This encodes CASSQGGRLLTDTQYF.

The V gene is TRBV20-1, the J gene TRBJ2-7, with a tentative D call TRBD2 (5 bases). V lost 3 bases and J 0 bases, leaving 12 bases between the germline ends. There are 14 residues in the CDR3. Looked up from germline, CDR1 is DFQATT and CDR2 is SNEGSKA (reference sequence). The DNA of the CDR3 is TGCAGTGCTAGTAATGGACTGTTCTCCTACGAGCAGTACTTC. This sequence encodes CSASNGLFSYEQYF.

This rearrangement joins TRBV4-2 to TRBJ2-7; 10 bases are a match to TRBD2. Germline V gene data show CDR1 as LGHNA and CDR2 as YNFKEQ. Unmatched junction bases numbered 17, after V lost 4 bases and J lost 5 bases. The length of the CDR3 is 18 residues. The CDR3 spells CASSRSSGGLAGENEQYF. The CDR3 DNA reads TGTGCCAGCAGCCGCAGCTCAGGGGGCCTAGCGGGGGAAAACGAGCAGTACTTC.

The chain joins TRBV19 to TRBJ1-2; D not certain. There are 15 residues in the CDR3. Looked up from germline, CDR1 is LNHDA and CDR2 is SQIVND (reference sequence). Trimming pared 5 bases from V and 7 bases from J, leaving 20 bases between. As DNA, the CDR3 is TGTGCCAGTAGTCCCTGGGAGGAGGGAATAGGTGGCTACACCTTC. It is translated as CASSPWEEGIGGYTF.

The rearrangement uses TRBV28 and TRBJ2-7, with 9 positions matching TRBD1. J lost 6 bases, V lost 6 bases, and 12 bases had no gene match. The germline gives CDR1 MDHEN, CDR2 SYDVKM. The CDR3 sequence is 15 residues long. CDR3 in amino acids: CASRRYGTGFVEQYF. CDR3 bases: TGTGCCAGCAGAAGATACGGGACAGGGTTTGTCGAGCAGTACTTC.

The chain carries TRBV7-9 and TRBJ2-7; TRBD1 agrees at 7 bases. CDR3 length: 13 residues. Germline CDR1 and CDR2: SEHNR and FQNEAQ (reference sequence). Trimming cost V 5 bases and J 5 bases; bases outside gene matches: 6. The CDR3 coding sequence is TGTGCCAGCAGCATCAACAGGGGCCACGAGCAGTACTTC. Its translation: CASSINRGHEQYF. Combining the CDR3 with reference TRBV7-9 and TRBJ2-7 gives the whole variable domain DTGVSQNPRHKITKRGQNVTFRCDPISEHNRLYWYRQTLGQGPEFLTYFQNEAQLEKSRLLSDRFSAERPKGSFSTLEIQRTEQGDSAMYLCASSINRGHEQYFGPGTRLTVT.

The V and J genes are TRBV6-1 and TRBJ2-7; D remains unclear. Germline loops: CDR1 MNHNS, CDR2 SASEGT. V was shortened by 2 bases and J by 2 bases, with 19 bases between the two germline ends. The CDR3 loop spans 17 amino acids. In DNA form, the CDR3 reads TGTGCCAGCAGTGAAAGAGGCAGCGAAACTCGACCCTACGAGCAGTACTTC. This codes for CASSERGSETRPYEQYF.

The rearrangement links TRBV24-1 to TRBJ1-2; D ambiguous. V shed 3 bases and J shed 4 bases, with 11 bases lying between them. Germline CDR1 reads KGHDR; CDR2 reads SFDVKD. CDR3 length: 14 amino acids. The CDR3 region is CATSDRGQTYGYTF. In DNA, the CDR3 is TGTGCCACCAGTGATCGAGGGCAGACCTATGGCTACACCTTC.

The CDR3 DNA reads as TGTGCCAGCAGCCGCTCCGGGACAGGGCCCTACGAGCAGTACTTC. This translates into CASSRSGTGPYEQYF. V is TRBV5-5 and J is TRBJ2-7; the match to TRBD1 covers 9 bases. This CDR3 spans 15 amino acids. Germline-derived CDR1 and CDR2 are SGHKS and YYEKEE (reference sequence). With V trimmed by 4 bases and J by 2 bases, 7 bases remained unmatched.

The chain has TRBV5-6 and TRBJ1-1; TRBD1 aligns across 12 bases. CDR3 length: 18 residues. V shed 6 bases, J shed 0 bases, and the junction held 12 bases outside the gene matches. From germline, CDR1 is SGHDT and CDR2 YYEEEE. The CDR3 here is CASTYYRDRGRLNTEAFF. In nucleotides, the CDR3 is TGTGCCAGCACCTACTACCGGGACAGGGGGCGTTTGAACACTGAAGCTTTCTTT. The full variable domain, completed using reference TRBV5-6 and TRBJ1-1, is DAGVTQSPTHLIKTRGQQVTLRCSPKSGHDTVSWYQQALGQGPQFIFQYYEEEERQRGNFPDRFSGHQFPNYSSELNVNALLLGDSALYLCASTYYRDRGRLNTEAFFGQGTRLTVV.

The chain is built from TRBV6-5 and TRBJ1-2, with TRBD1 matching over 10 bases. Germline CDR1 MNHEY, CDR2 SVGAGI. The ends lost 2 bases at V and 2 bases at J; junction bases unmatched: 2. The CDR3 is 15 amino acids. The CDR3 sequence is CASSYQDRGNYGYTF. The CDR3 region has the DNA TGTGCCAGCAGTTACCAGGACAGGGGGAACTATGGCTACACCTTC.

CDR3 DNA: TGCGCCAGCAGCTATGACCAGGGCACGCAGTACTTC. Translating gives CASSYDQGTQYF. The V gene is TRBV5-1, the J gene TRBJ2-7, with D maybe TRBD1 (5 bases). The CDR3 extends over 12 amino acids. The V gene's germline CDR1 is SGHRS and CDR2 YFSETQ. The V gene lost 3 bases and the J gene lost 9 bases, with 13 bases spanning the gap.

The V call is TRBV11-2, the J call TRBJ2-7; D possibly corresponds to TRBD1 (6 bases). The CDR3 runs 14 residues. Germline CDR1 and CDR2: SGHAT and FQNNGV. The V end lost 5 bases, the J end lost 6 bases, and 17 bases lay between the germline ends. CDR3 nucleotide sequence: TGTGCCAGCAGCACACAGGGTTCCTCGGGCGAGCAGTACTTC. Residues: CASSTQGSSGEQYF. Drawing the rest from reference TRBV11-2 and TRBJ2-7, the complete variable domain is EAGVAQSPRYKIIEKRQSVAFWCNPISGHATLYWYQQILGQGPKLLIQFQNNGVVDDSQLPKDRFSAERLKGVDSTLKIQPAKLEDSAVYLCASSTQGSSGEQYFGPGTRLTVT.

This chain joins TRBV7-2 and TRBJ2-7; 8 nucleotides agree with TRBD1. Germline V gene data show CDR1 as SGHTA and CDR2 as FQGNSA. CDR3 length: 15 amino acids. Losses at the gene ends were 1 base for V and 1 base for J; bases not matched to a gene: 3. Here the CDR3 reads CASSLGGTGSYEQYF. In nucleotides, the CDR3 is TGTGCCAGCAGCTTAGGTGGGACAGGTTCCTACGAGCAGTACTTC.

This rearrangement joins TRBV27 to TRBJ2-7, with 8 bases identical to TRBD1. V trimming: 5 bases; J trimming: 6 bases; junction bases outside the gene matches: 15. This CDR3 spans 16 amino acids. Germline loops: CDR1 MNHEY, CDR2 SMNVEV (reference sequence). CDR3 protein: CASSGLLRQGNREQYF. The DNA for the CDR3 is TGTGCCAGCAGTGGTCTTCTTAGACAGGGGAATCGCGAGCAGTACTTC.

V and J are TRBV18 and TRBJ2-7, with 7 bases matching TRBD1. The junction had 8 bases not matched to a gene; V was cut back by 3 bases and J by 6 bases. Germline V gives CDR1 KGHSH, CDR2 LQKENI. The CDR3 consists of 14 residues. Written as DNA, the CDR3 is TGTGCCAGCTCACCTCAAGGACAGGATAGCGAGCAGTACTTC. Translated, it gives CASSPQGQDSEQYF.

The rearrangement joins TRBV18 to TRBJ2-7; the match to TRBD2 covers 11 bases. The V and J ends lost 4 bases and 6 bases, in that order; junction bases with no gene match: 8. CDR3 length equals 15 residues. The germline gives CDR1 KGHSH, CDR2 LQKENI. The CDR3 loop is CASSLNSGGAGEQYF. The CDR3 region has the DNA TGTGCCAGCTCACTCAATAGCGGGGGGGCCGGCGAGCAGTACTTC.

This chain uses TRBV5-1 with TRBJ2-5; 8 bases agree with TRBD1. The ends lost 2 bases at V and 0 bases at J; junction bases unmatched: 6. The CDR3 is 16 amino acids. Looked up from germline, CDR1 is SGHRS and CDR2 is YFSETQ. Here the CDR3 DNA reads TGCGCCAGCAGCTTTGGGACAGGACAGTACCAAGAGACCCAGTACTTC. Translation gives CASSFGTGQYQETQYF.

This chain uses TRBV19 with TRBJ2-3, with 7 bases fitting TRBD2. The CDR3 contains 16 residues. V was pared by 5 bases and J by 5 bases, with 13 bases of the junction left unmatched. In germline, CDR1 is LNHDA, CDR2 SQIVND (reference sequence). This CDR3 is CASSRPGGTVRDTQYF. CDR3 nucleotide sequence: TGTGCCAGTAGTCGCCCCGGGGGGACGGTTCGAGATACGCAGTATTTT. Full variable domain (remainder filled in from reference TRBV19 and TRBJ2-3): DGGITQSPKYLFRKEGQNVTLSCEQNLNHDAMYWYRQDPGQGLRLIYYSQIVNDFQKGDIAEGYSVSREKKESFPLTVTSAQKNPTAFYLCASSRPGGTVRDTQYFGPGTRLTVL.

The CDR3 sequence is CASRIQGAYEQYF. DNA of the CDR3: TGTGCCAGCAGGATACAGGGGGCCTACGAGCAGTACTTC. The chain couples TRBV5-4 to TRBJ2-7, with 8 bases matching TRBD1. Germline trimming cut 5 bases from V and 2 bases from J; bases unmatched to any gene: 3. The germline CDR1 and CDR2 sequences are SGHNT and YYREEE (reference sequence). The CDR3 has 13 amino acids.

The chain links TRBV19 to TRBJ2-5, with 7 bases fitting TRBD1. J lost 1 base, V lost 10 bases, and 18 bases had no gene match. The CDR3 runs 17 residues. Germline values: CDR1 LNHDA, CDR2 SQIVND (reference sequence). CDR3 region: CATSTMGQRSIQETQYF. CDR3 nucleotides: TGTGCCACCTCGACCATGGGACAGCGTAGCATCCAAGAGACCCAGTACTTC.